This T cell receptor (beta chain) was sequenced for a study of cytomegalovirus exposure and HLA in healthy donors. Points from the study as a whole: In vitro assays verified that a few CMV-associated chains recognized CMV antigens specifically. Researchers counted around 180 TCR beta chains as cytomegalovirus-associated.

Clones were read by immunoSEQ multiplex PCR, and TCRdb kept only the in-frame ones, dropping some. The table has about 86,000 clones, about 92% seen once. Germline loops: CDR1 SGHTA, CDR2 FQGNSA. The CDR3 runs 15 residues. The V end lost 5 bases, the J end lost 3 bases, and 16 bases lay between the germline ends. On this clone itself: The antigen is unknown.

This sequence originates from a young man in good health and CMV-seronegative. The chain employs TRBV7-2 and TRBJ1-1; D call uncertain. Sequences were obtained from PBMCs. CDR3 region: CASSHSPSYHTEAFF. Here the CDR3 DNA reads TGTGCCAGCAGCCATAGTCCCTCTTATCACACTGAAGCTTTCTTT.